Described below is a single T cell receptor (beta chain) sequence and its context. Its target is unknown. Method: immunoSEQ multiplex PCR; TCRdb's copy keeps in-frame clones and lacks some. Of about 200,000 clones in the sample, 81% are singletons; the top ten hold 1% to 1.5%. The germline gives CDR1 KGHSH, CDR2 LQKENI. V was clipped by 2 bases and J by 4 bases; unmatched bases: 7. CDR3 length equals 15 residues. The sample originates from a study of cytomegalovirus exposure and HLA in healthy donors. At the level of the study: The 100 to 150 validation repertoires were reported in a later analysis to have been generated on the same platform as the roughly 630 first-cohort repertoires.

Findings and caveats of the study: TCR beta chains numbering roughly 150 were designated cytomegalovirus-associated.

The sequencing input was PBMCs. This clonotype was sampled from a woman in her twenties or thirties in good health and CMV-seronegative. The V call is TRBV18, the J call TRBJ1-2; 7 bases are a match to TRBD1. The CDR3: CASSPSGGQIYGYTF. The CDR3 coding sequence is TGTGCCAGCTCACCATCAGGGGGGCAAATCTATGGCTACACCTTC. Full variable domain (rest looked up from reference TRBV18 and TRBJ1-2): NAGVMQNPRHLVRRRGQEARLRCSPMKGHSHVYWYRQLPEEGLKFMVYLQKENIIDESGMPKERFSAEFPKEGPSILRIQQVVRGDSAAYFCASSPSGGQIYGYTFGSGTRLTVV.